This TCR beta chain was documented in a study of blood T cell repertoires in COVID-19. Study details: COVID-19 samples collected from the United States, Italy and Spain covered acute and convalescent phases.

Profiling relied on immunoSEQ multiplex PCR, and the TCRdb table lists in-frame clones only, not all of them. Among 220,000 or so clones listed, under 90% were seen once. The V gene lost 5 bases and the J gene lost 12 bases, with 17 bases spanning the gap. Germline V gives CDR1 SGHNT, CDR2 YENEEA. The CDR3 spans 13 residues. The chain recombines TRBV11-3 with TRBJ1-3; D ambiguous. The sequencing input was PBMCs or T cells enriched from blood (not recorded which). The receptor was derived from a woman in her fifties or sixties who had recovered from COVID-19. The DNA of the CDR3 is TGTGCCAGCAGCCTTGGAACCCAGGCCCACATATATTTT. Amino acid sequence: CASSLGTQAHIYF.